The T cell receptor beta chain under discussion was sequenced for a study of patients and donors after allogeneic stem cell transplantation. Comments on this clonotype: A read error may explain this, as a much larger clone is one base away.

The germline V gene has CDR1 SGHKS and CDR2 YYEKEE (reference sequence). This CDR3 contains 11 residues. V lost 6 bases and J lost 3, with 3 bases in between. MiXCR, run by TCRdb on the RT-PCR reads, gives a single entry per CDR3 protein. Found here are about a million distinct CDR3 sequences, over 15% of them singletons; the top ten hold roughly 6%. The TCR comes from a human donor who was either an allogeneic HSCT recipient or a stem cell or donor lymphocyte infusion donor (not recorded which). It is not recorded whose cells these are; they may come from a transplant donor. The sequenced material came from blood, either unsorted or a sorted T cell fraction (not recorded which). The genes are TRBV5-5 and TRBJ2-2; D is uncertain. This CDR3 is CASMDTGELFF. As DNA, the CDR3 is TGTGCCAGCATGGACACCGGGGAGCTGTTTTTT.